The table lists the clone carrying this TCR beta chain with a few counts. Its antigen is as yet unknown. The data stem from a study of identical twins. Whole-study results and caveats: Modelling approaches yielded underestimates of out-of-frame TCR alpha sharing between monozygotic twins.

Trimming removed 6 bases from V and 4 bases from J, with 12 bases in between. CDR3 size: 13 residues. TCRdb redid the calling of the 5' RACE reads with MiXCR, one entry per CDR3 protein. The table has approximately 500,000 distinct CDR3 sequences, 24% seen once; the top ten hold roughly 2.8%. These sequences were also reported in another study, on T cells expressing NK-cell markers.

The sequence derives from a woman between 18 and 29 years old in good health. Source material: CD4+ T cells sorted from blood. The V and J genes are TRBV12-3 or TRBV12-4 and TRBJ1-2; D perhaps matches TRBD1 (6 bases). CDR3 residues: CASRRARGYGYTF. DNA for the CDR3: TGTGCCAGCAGGCGTGCCAGGGGCTATGGCTACACCTTC.